This T cell receptor (beta chain) was observed in a study of T-cell reconstitution after alpha-beta-depleted transplantation in children. The authors prepared the TCRbeta library with unique molecular identifiers. One entry per CDR3 protein, called by TCRdb with MiXCR from the PCR reads. Among approximately 270,000 distinct CDR3 sequences listed, 9.5% to 10% were seen once. This CDR3 region has 13 residues. CDR1 SGHRS and CDR2 YFSETQ come from the germline V gene. J gave up 0 bases and V 5 bases, and 2 bases lay outside the gene matches. The sequencing used PBMCs from the stem cell graft donor, collected from the stem cell graft. The chain uses TRBV5-1 and TRBJ2-7, with 7 bases lining up with TRBD2. The source is a human donor who donated a stem cell graft to a child with SCID. CDR3 amino acids: CASSAGVSYEQYF. Here the CDR3 DNA reads TGCGCCAGCAGTGCGGGGGTCTCCTACGAGCAGTACTTC.